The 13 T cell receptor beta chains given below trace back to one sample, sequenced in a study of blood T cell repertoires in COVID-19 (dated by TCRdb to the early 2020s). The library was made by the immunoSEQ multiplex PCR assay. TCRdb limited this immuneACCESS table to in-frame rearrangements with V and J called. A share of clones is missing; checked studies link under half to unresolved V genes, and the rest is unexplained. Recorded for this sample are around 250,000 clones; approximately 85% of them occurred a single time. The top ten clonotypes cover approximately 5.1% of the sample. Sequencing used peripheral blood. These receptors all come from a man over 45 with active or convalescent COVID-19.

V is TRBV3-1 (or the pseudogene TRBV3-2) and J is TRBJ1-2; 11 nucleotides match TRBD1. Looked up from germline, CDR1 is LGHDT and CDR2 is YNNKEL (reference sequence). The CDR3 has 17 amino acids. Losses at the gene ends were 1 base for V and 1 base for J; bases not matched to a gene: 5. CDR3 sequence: CASSQGTGGGGNYGYTF. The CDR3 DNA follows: TGTGCCAGCAGCCAAGGGACAGGGGGCGGAGGTAACTATGGCTACACCTTC.

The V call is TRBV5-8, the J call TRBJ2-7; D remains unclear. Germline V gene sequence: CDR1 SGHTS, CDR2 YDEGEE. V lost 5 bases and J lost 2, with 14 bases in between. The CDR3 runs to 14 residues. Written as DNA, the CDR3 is TGTGCCAGCAGACCTAGAACCGCAACCTACGAGCAGTACTTC. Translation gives CASRPRTATYEQYF. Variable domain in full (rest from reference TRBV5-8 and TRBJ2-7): EAGVTQSPTHLIKTRGQQATLRCSPISGHTSVYWYQQALGLGLQFLLWYDEGEERNRGNFPPRFSGRQFPNYSSELNVNALELEDSALYLCASRPRTATYEQYFGPGTRLTVT.

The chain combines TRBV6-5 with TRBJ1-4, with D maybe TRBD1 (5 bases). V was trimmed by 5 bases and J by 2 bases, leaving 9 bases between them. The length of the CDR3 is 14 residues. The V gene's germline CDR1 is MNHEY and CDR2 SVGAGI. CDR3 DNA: TGTGCCAGCAGTCCCCAGGGCACTAATGAAAAACTGTTTTTT. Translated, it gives CASSPQGTNEKLFF.

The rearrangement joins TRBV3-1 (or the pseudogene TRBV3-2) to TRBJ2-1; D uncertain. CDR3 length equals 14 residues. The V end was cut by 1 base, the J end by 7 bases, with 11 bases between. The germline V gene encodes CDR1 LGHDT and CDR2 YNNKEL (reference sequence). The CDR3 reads CASSQGSSKNEQFF. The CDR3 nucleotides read TGTGCCAGCAGCCAAGGCAGTTCGAAGAATGAGCAGTTCTTC.

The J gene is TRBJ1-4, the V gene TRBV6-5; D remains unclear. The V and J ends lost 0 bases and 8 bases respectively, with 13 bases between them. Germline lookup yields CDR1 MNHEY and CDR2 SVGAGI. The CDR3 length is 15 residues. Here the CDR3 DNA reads TGTGCCAGCAGTTACTCTACGGGAACTGGGGAAAAACTGTTTTTT. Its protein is CASSYSTGTGEKLFF.

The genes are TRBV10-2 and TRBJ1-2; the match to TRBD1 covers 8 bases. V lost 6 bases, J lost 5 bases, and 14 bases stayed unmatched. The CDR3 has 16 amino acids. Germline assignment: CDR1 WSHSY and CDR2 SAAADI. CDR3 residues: CASSAYYENRGYGYTF. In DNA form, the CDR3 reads TGCGCCAGCAGCGCTTATTACGAGAACAGGGGGTATGGCTACACCTTC.

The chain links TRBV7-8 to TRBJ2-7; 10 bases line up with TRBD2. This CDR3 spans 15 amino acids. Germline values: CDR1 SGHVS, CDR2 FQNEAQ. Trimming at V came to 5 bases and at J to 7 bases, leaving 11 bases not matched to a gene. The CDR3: CASSHTDRTSGEQYF. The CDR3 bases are TGTGCCAGCAGCCATACGGACCGGACTAGCGGAGAGCAGTACTTC.

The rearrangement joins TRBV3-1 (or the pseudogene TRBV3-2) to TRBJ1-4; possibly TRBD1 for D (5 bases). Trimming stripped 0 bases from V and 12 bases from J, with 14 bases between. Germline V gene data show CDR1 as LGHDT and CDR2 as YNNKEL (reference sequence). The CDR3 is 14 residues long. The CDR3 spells CASSQEGRWKELFF. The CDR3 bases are TGTGCCAGCAGCCAAGAGGGGCGGTGGAAGGAACTGTTTTTT.

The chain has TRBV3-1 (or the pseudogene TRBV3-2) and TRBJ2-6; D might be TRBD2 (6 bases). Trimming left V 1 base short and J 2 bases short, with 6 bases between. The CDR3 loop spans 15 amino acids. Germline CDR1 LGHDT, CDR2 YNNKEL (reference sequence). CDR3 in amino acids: CASSQGGAGANVLTF. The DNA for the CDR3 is TGTGCCAGCAGCCAAGGCGGGGCTGGGGCCAACGTCCTGACTTTC.

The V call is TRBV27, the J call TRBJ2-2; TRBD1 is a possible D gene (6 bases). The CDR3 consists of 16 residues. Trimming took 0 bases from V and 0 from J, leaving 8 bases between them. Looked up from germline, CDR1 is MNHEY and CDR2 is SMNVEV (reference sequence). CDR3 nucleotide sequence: TGTGCCAGCAGTTTATCCAGGGGACCGAACACCGGGGAGCTGTTTTTT. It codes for CASSLSRGPNTGELFF.

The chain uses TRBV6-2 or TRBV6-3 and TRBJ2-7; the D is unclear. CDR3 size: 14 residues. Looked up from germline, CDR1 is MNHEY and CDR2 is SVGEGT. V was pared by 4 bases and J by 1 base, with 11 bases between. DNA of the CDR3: TGTGCCAGCAGTTTCTTTGACTCTTCCTACGAGCAGTACTTC. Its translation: CASSFFDSSYEQYF.

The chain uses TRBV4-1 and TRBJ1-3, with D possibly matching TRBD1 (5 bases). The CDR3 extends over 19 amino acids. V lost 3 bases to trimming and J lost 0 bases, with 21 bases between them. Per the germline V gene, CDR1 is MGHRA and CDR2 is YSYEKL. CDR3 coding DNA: TGCGCCAGCAGCCAGGCCCCGGGGAGGGGAGGTGGCTCTGGAAACACCATATATTTT. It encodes CASSQAPGRGGGSGNTIYF.

In nucleotides, the CDR3 is TGCAGCGTTGATAAGGCGGGAGGAGGCACTGAAGCTTTCTTT. It is translated as CSVDKAGGGTEAFF. The V gene is TRBV29-1, the J gene TRBJ1-1, with unresolved D. Trimming stripped 3 bases from V and 4 bases from J, with 15 bases between. Germline CDR1 reads SQVTM; CDR2 reads ANQGSEA. The CDR3 extends over 14 amino acids.